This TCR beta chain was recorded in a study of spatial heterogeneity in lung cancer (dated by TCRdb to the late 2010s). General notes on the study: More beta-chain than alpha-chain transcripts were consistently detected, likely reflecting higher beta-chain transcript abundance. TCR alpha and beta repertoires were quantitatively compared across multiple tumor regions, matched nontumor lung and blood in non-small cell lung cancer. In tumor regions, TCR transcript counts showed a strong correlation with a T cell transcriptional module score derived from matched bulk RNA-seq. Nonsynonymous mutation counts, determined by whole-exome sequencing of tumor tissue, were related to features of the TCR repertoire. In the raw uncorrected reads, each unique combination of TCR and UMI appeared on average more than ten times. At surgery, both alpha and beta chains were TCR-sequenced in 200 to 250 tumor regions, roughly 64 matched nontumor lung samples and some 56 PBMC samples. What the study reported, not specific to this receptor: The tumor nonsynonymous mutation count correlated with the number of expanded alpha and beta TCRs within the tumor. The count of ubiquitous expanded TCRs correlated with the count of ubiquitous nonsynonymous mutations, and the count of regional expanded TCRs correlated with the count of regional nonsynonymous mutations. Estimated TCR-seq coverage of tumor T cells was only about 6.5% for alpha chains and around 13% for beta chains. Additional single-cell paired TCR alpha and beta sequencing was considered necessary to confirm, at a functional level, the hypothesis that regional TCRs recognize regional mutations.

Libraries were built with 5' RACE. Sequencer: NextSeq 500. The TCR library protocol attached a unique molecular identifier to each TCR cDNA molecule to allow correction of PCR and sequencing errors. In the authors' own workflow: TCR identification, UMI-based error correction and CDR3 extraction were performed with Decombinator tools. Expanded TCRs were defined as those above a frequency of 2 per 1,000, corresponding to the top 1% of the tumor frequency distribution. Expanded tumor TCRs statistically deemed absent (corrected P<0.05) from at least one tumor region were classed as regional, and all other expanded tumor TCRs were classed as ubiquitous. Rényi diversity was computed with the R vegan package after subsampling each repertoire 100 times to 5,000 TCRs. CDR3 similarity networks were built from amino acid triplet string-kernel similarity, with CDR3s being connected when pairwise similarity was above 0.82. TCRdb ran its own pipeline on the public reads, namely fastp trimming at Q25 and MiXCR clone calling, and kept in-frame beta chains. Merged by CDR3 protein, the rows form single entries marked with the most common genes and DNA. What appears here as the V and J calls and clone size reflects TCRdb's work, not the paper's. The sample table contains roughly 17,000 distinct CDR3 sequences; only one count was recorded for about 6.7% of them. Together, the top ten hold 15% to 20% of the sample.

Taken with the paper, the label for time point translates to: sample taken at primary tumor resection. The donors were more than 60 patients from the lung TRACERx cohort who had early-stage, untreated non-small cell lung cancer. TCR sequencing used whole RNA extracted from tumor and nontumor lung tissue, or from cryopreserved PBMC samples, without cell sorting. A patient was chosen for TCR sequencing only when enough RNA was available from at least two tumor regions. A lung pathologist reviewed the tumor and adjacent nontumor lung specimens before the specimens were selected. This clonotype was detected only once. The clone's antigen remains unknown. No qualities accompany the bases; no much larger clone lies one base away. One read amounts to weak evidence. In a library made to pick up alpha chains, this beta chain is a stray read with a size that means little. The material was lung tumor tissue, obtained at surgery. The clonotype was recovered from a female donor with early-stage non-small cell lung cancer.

CDR3 protein: CSALDRSSGNTIYF. The nucleotide sequence is given as TGCAGTGCCCTCGACCGTTCCTCTGGAAACACCATATATTTT. The rearrangement combines TRBV20-1 with TRBJ1-3, with the D gene not clear enough to name. The germline V gene (reference sequence) yields DFQATT for CDR1 and SNEGSKA for CDR2. The CDR3 runs 14 amino acids, cysteine and phenylalanine included. Kept here is only the CDR3 DNA, which spans 42 bases and is read in frame from base 1. The trim is 6 bases for V and 0 bases for J, with a gap of 12 bases between the germline ends.